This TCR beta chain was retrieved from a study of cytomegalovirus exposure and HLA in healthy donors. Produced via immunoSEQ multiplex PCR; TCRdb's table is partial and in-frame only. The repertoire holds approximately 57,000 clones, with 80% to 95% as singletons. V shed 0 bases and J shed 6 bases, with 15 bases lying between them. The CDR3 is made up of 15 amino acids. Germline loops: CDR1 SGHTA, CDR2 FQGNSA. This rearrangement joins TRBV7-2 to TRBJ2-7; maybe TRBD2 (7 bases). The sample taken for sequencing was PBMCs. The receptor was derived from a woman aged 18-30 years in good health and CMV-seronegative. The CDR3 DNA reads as TGTGCCAGCAGCTTAGCGCATTTCGGGGGGCGCGAGCAGTACTTC. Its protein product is CASSLAHFGGREQYF.